This T cell receptor beta chain was sequenced during a study of early T cells in non-severe SARS-CoV-2 infection. TCRdb re-called the 5' RACE reads through MiXCR, storing one row per CDR3 protein. The sample lists 65,000 to 80,000 distinct CDR3 sequences, 10% to 12% occurring once. Germline V gene data show CDR1 as SGHAT and CDR2 as FQNNGV. V gave up 5 bases and J gave up 0 bases, with 15 bases separating them. The CDR3 loop spans 16 amino acids. The sample taken for sequencing was whole blood. The sequence derives from an adult who was a healthcare worker with PCR-confirmed SARS-CoV-2 infection or an uninfected control (not recorded which). The chain carries TRBV11-2 and TRBJ2-3; D tentatively fits TRBD1 or TRBD2 (6 bases each). The CDR3 protein is CASSPTEGGSTDTQYF. CDR3 in DNA: TGTGCCAGCAGCCCCACCGAGGGGGGTAGCACAGATACGCAGTATTTT.